The clone carrying this T cell receptor beta chain was seen more than once but under ten times. This specimen belongs to a study of early T cells in non-severe SARS-CoV-2 infection. Trimming at V came to 4 bases and at J to 0 bases, leaving 4 bases not matched to a gene. This CDR3 region has 15 residues. Germline V gene sequence: CDR1 SGHRS, CDR2 YFSETQ. TCRdb redid the calling of the 5' RACE reads with MiXCR, one entry per CDR3 protein. The sample has some 49,000 distinct CDR3 sequences, less than 9.5% seen once. V usage is TRBV5-1 and J usage is TRBJ2-1, with TRBD1 matching over 7 bases. The sequenced material came from whole blood. The source is an adult who was a healthcare worker with PCR-confirmed SARS-CoV-2 infection or an uninfected control (not recorded which). The CDR3, as DNA: TGCGCCAGCAGCCCGGGACAGACCTCCTACAATGAGCAGTTCTTC. This sequence encodes CASSPGQTSYNEQFF.